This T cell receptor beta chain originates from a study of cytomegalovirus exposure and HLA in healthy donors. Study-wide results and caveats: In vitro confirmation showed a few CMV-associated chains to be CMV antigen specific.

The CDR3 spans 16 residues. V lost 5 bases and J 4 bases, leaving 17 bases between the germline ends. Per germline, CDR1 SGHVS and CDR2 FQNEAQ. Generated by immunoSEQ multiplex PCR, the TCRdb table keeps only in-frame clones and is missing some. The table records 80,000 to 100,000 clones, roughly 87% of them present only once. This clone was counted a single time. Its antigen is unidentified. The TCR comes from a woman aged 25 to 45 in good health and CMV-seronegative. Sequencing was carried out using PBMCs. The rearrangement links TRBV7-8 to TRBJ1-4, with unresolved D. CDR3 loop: CASSPRAGILNEKLFF. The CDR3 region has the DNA TGTGCCAGCAGCCCGCGAGCCGGGATTCTTAATGAAAAACTGTTTTTT.